The next 26 T cell receptor beta chains were all read from a single sample in a study of cytomegalovirus exposure and HLA in healthy donors. 13 Jbeta primers and 60 Vbeta primers were used for the PCR. Repertoires were generated with immunoSEQ multiplex PCR, while TCRdb's copy carries only in-frame clones and drops some. Of approximately 140,000 clones in the sample, just over 75% were seen once. The sequencing sample was made of PBMCs. All receptors derive from a woman in her forties or fifties in good health and CMV-seronegative.

The rearrangement uses TRBV11-3 and TRBJ2-3; perhaps TRBD2 as D (6 bases). The V gene's germline CDR1 is SGHNT and CDR2 YENEEA. V lost 5 bases and J lost 1, with 19 bases in between. The CDR3 consists of 17 residues. The CDR3: CASSLRASGAGTDTQYF. CDR3 DNA sequence: TGTGCCAGCAGCCTGCGGGCTTCGGGAGCGGGCACAGATACGCAGTATTTT. Looking up the rest from reference TRBV11-3 and TRBJ2-3 gives the full variable domain: EAGVVQSPRYKIIEKKQPVAFWCNPISGHNTLYWYLQNLGQGPELLIRYENEEAVDDSQLPKDRFSAERLKGVDSTLKIQPAELGDSAVYLCASSLRASGAGTDTQYFGPGTRLTVL.

The V gene is TRBV27, the J gene TRBJ1-1; 7 bases fit TRBD1. In germline, CDR1 is MNHEY, CDR2 SMNVEV (reference sequence). The CDR3 runs to 13 residues. With 2 bases clipped from V and 14 bases from J, the junction kept 11 bases outside the gene matches. In DNA form, the CDR3 reads TGTGCCAGCAGTTTAACTAGAAGGGGGCGCGTCTTCTTT. Amino acids: CASSLTRRGRVFF.

The chain combines TRBV4-1 with TRBJ2-7, with 14 bases identical to TRBD2. The germline V gene has CDR1 MGHRA and CDR2 YSYEKL. This CDR3 is 19 amino acids long. V was pared by 4 bases and J by 5 bases, with 16 bases of the junction left unmatched. This CDR3 is CASSPWTSGRPVVAHEQYF. As DNA, the CDR3 is TGCGCCAGCAGCCCGTGGACTAGCGGGAGGCCCGTTGTGGCCCACGAGCAGTACTTC.

With regard to this clone: At one of its ends the junction is not consistent with the germline gene, which may arise from a read error. V gene TRBV28 combines with J gene TRBJ1-1; D unclear. Germline-derived CDR1 and CDR2 are MDHEN and SYDVKM. This CDR3 region has 12 residues. This chain's CDR3 is CASSLSFTEAFF. The CDR3 DNA sequence: TGTGCCAGCAGCCTGTCCTTCACTGAAGCTTTCTTC.

As regards this clone: Other DNA sequences in the same sample also yield this CDR3. The V and J genes are TRBV7-2 and TRBJ2-7, with D uncertain. Between the trimmed V and J ends, which lost 5 bases and 3 bases, there was a span of 5 bases. Germline values: CDR1 SGHTA, CDR2 FQGNSA. The CDR3 length is 11 residues. This chain's CDR3 is CASSPGYEQYF. The CDR3 nucleotides are TGTGCCAGCAGCCCCGGCTACGAGCAGTACTTC.

The chain is built from TRBV10-3 and TRBJ2-1; TRBD2 matches at 10 bases. The length of the CDR3 is 15 residues. J was trimmed by 6 bases and V by 4 bases; bases with no gene match: 6. CDR1 is ENHRY, CDR2 SYGVKD, per germline. CDR3 loop: CAISGGAGGTNEQFF. The CDR3 nucleotides read TGTGCCATCAGTGGGGGAGCGGGAGGGACCAATGAGCAGTTCTTC.

V usage is TRBV7-2 and J usage is TRBJ1-1, with a possible D match to TRBD1 (5 bases). The germline V gene has CDR1 SGHTA and CDR2 FQGNSA. V was cut by 5 bases and J by 5 bases, with 18 bases left in between. This CDR3 has 15 residues. CDR3 loop: CASSPPQRGYTEAFF. DNA of the CDR3: TGTGCCAGCAGCCCCCCACAAAGGGGTTATACTGAAGCTTTCTTT.

This chain connects TRBV6-5 to TRBJ1-2; a possible D gene is TRBD1 (6 bases). Per the germline V gene, CDR1 is MNHEY and CDR2 is SVGAGI. Trimming stripped 5 bases from V and 8 bases from J, with 12 bases between. The CDR3 has 12 amino acids. CDR3 nucleotides: TGTGCCAGCAGTCCCCACAGGGAGGGCTACACCTTC. Its protein product is CASSPHREGYTF.

The chain carries TRBV5-4 and TRBJ2-1, with a weak D call TRBD2 (5 bases). The germline gives CDR1 SGHNT, CDR2 YYREEE (reference sequence). Trimming removed 4 bases from V and 0 bases from J, with 20 bases in between. The CDR3 length is 18 residues. CDR3 sequence reads: CASSHPSHGVTSYNEQFF. Here the CDR3 DNA reads TGTGCCAGCAGCCACCCATCTCACGGGGTGACCTCCTACAATGAGCAGTTCTTC. Looking up the rest from reference TRBV5-4 and TRBJ2-1 gives the full variable domain: ETGVTQSPTHLIKTRGQQVTLRCSSQSGHNTVSWYQQALGQGPQFIFQYYREEENGRGNFPPRFSGLQFPNYSSELNVNALELDDSALYLCASSHPSHGVTSYNEQFFGPGTRLTVL.

This sequence joins TRBV29-1 and TRBJ2-2, with TRBD2 as a possible D gene (6 bases). This CDR3 comprises 13 residues. CDR1 is SQVTM, CDR2 ANQGSEA, per germline. The V end was cut by 6 bases, the J end by 6 bases, with 14 bases between. The CDR3 bases are TGCAGCGTATCCTCGGGGGTGCCCGGGGAGCTGTTTTTT. It yields the protein CSVSSGVPGELFF.

This chain joins TRBV7-2 and TRBJ2-2, with TRBD2 identical over 7 bases. There are 15 residues in the CDR3. Germline CDR1 SGHTA, CDR2 FQGNSA. V was clipped by 11 bases and J by 3 bases; unmatched bases: 12. The DNA for the CDR3 is TGTGCCGTGATAGTGGCGGGGGTTCACACCGGGGAGCTGTTTTTT. It yields the protein CAVIVAGVHTGELFF.

The rearrangement links TRBV6-6 to TRBJ1-2; D remains unclear. The length of the CDR3 is 15 residues. Trimming left V 0 bases short and J 1 base short, with 9 bases between. Germline V gene sequence: CDR1 MNHNY, CDR2 SVGAGI (reference sequence). CDR3 region: CASSYSKQNNYGYTF. CDR3 nucleotide sequence: TGTGCCAGCAGTTACTCGAAACAGAATAACTATGGCTACACCTTC.

The chain links TRBV6-4 to TRBJ2-1; possible D gene TRBD2, 5 bases. V lost 4 bases and J 7 bases, leaving 11 bases between the germline ends. CDR3 length: 13 amino acids. Germline assignment: CDR1 MRHNA and CDR2 SNTAGT. The CDR3 region has the DNA TGTGCCAGCAGTGGACTACGAGGGAATGAGCAGTTCTTC. Translation: CASSGLRGNEQFF.

This clone has just one count. The chain uses TRBV28 and TRBJ2-7, with D perhaps TRBD1 (6 bases). The germline V gene encodes CDR1 MDHEN and CDR2 SYDVKM. CDR3 length equals 15 residues. V lost 8 bases, J lost 0 bases, and 17 bases lay in between. The CDR3 loop is CASCQQGFLSYEQYF. The CDR3 DNA reads TGTGCCAGCTGCCAACAGGGCTTCCTCTCCTACGAGCAGTACTTC.

The chain employs TRBV6-1 and TRBJ2-7; tentatively, D is TRBD1 (5 bases). This CDR3 contains 12 residues. The germline V and J ends were trimmed by 0 bases and 7 bases, with 7 bases remaining between them. Germline V gives CDR1 MNHNS, CDR2 SASEGT. The DNA of the CDR3 is TGTGCCAGCAGTGAAGCGGGGCTTGAGCAGTACGTC. Translated: CASSEAGLEQYV.

The chain joins TRBV27 to TRBJ2-1, with a weak D call TRBD1 (10 bases). The V end was cut by 10 bases, the J end by 7 bases, with 35 bases between. The CDR3 has 19 residues. In germline, CDR1 is MNHEY, CDR2 SMNVEV (reference sequence). This CDR3 is CATTGGGQGKAAGGNEQFF. CDR3 DNA: TGTGCCACCACTGGGGGGGGACAGGGGAAGGCCGCGGGAGGGAATGAGCAGTTCTTC.

In this sample, this clone turned up a few times. This chain connects TRBV4-1 to TRBJ1-5, with 9 bases identical to TRBD1. This CDR3 is 14 amino acids long. With V trimmed by 5 bases and J by 5 bases, 4 bases remained unmatched. Germline V lookup: CDR1 MGHRA, CDR2 YSYEKL. The CDR3 here is CASSDTGGDQPQHF. CDR3 in DNA: TGCGCCAGCAGCGATACAGGGGGCGATCAGCCCCAGCATTTT.

The J gene is TRBJ2-7, the V gene TRBV30; the match to TRBD2 covers 14 bases. Per germline, CDR1 GTSNPN and CDR2 SVGIG (reference sequence). The CDR3 loop spans 16 amino acids. The ends lost 2 bases at V and 9 bases at J; junction bases unmatched: 12. The CDR3 DNA reads TGTGCCTGGAGTAACCCGGGACTAGCGGGAGAGGGGGTGCAGTACTTC. This encodes CAWSNPGLAGEGVQYF.

The chain has TRBV10-3 and TRBJ1-4, with 9 bases fitting TRBD1. Germline CDR1 ENHRY, CDR2 SYGVKD. V trimming: 10 bases; J trimming: 7 bases; junction bases outside the gene matches: 10. CDR3 size: 14 residues. The CDR3 loop reads CATSPGQGSEKLFF. Written as DNA, the CDR3 is TGTGCCACCAGCCCGGGACAGGGTAGTGAAAAACTGTTTTTT.

The rearrangement joins TRBV28 to TRBJ2-1, with D perhaps TRBD1 (6 bases). With 5 bases removed from V and 3 bases from J, the gap between germline ends came to 14 bases. CDR1 is MDHEN, CDR2 SYDVKM, per germline. This CDR3 has 15 residues. The CDR3 protein is CASSATGKVYNEQFF. The CDR3, as DNA: TGTGCCAGCAGTGCTACAGGGAAGGTCTACAATGAGCAGTTCTTC. Variable domain in full (rest from reference TRBV28 and TRBJ2-1): DVKVTQSSRYLVKRTGEKVFLECVQDMDHENMFWYRQDPGLGLRLIYFSYDVKMKEKGDIPEGYSVSREKKERFSLILESASTNQTSMYLCASSATGKVYNEQFFGPGTRLTVL.

The V call is TRBV7-8, the J call TRBJ2-2; TRBD1 matches at 7 bases. The germline V gene encodes CDR1 SGHVS and CDR2 FQNEAQ. The CDR3 extends over 15 amino acids. The junction had 10 bases not matched to a gene; V was cut back by 8 bases and J by 4 bases. For the CDR3, the DNA is TGTGCCAGCCCCTCGGGGCCAGGGGGCACCGGGGAGCTGTTTTTT. Its translation: CASPSGPGGTGELFF.

J is TRBJ2-7 and V is TRBV7-2; D is ambiguous. V gave up 1 base and J gave up 3 bases, with 4 bases separating them. Looked up from germline, CDR1 is SGHTA and CDR2 is FQGNSA. This CDR3 is built from 12 residues. CDR3 sequence reads: CASSLELYEQYF. Here the CDR3 DNA reads TGTGCCAGCAGCTTAGAACTCTACGAGCAGTACTTC.

This chain links TRBV11-2 with TRBJ2-3; 8 bases map to TRBD2. The germline V gene encodes CDR1 SGHAT and CDR2 FQNNGV. This CDR3 has 14 amino acids. Trimming cost V 5 bases and J 4 bases; bases outside gene matches: 5. The DNA of the CDR3 is TGTGCCAGCAGCCCAGCGGGAGTAGCAGATACGCAGTATTTT. Translation: CASSPAGVADTQYF.

This clone appeared a single time. The chain recombines TRBV9 with TRBJ2-1; 15 nucleotides align to TRBD2. V shed 0 bases and J 0 bases; nucleotides not matched to a gene: 10. This CDR3 is built from 21 residues. The germline V gene encodes CDR1 SGDLS and CDR2 YYNGEE. DNA of the CDR3: TGTGCCAGCAGCGTAGCTAGTGGGACTAGCGGGAGGATCAGCTCCTACAATGAGCAGTTCTTC. Its translation is CASSVASGTSGRISSYNEQFF.

This sequence joins TRBV7-8 and TRBJ2-1, with 8 bases matching TRBD2. In germline, CDR1 is SGHVS, CDR2 FQNEAQ. Trimming at V came to 5 bases and at J to 1 base, leaving 7 bases not matched to a gene. This CDR3 region has 16 residues. The DNA for the CDR3 is TGTGCCAGCAGCCTAAAGCGGGAGAAGTCCTACAATGAGCAGTTCTTC. This translates into CASSLKREKSYNEQFF. Full variable domain (remainder filled in from reference TRBV7-8 and TRBJ2-1): GAGVSQSPRYKVAKRGQDVALRCDPISGHVSLFWYQQALGQGPEFLTYFQNEAQLDKSGLPSDRFFAERPEGSVSTLKIQRTQQEDSAVYLCASSLKREKSYNEQFFGPGTRLTVL.

V and J are TRBV7-8 and TRBJ1-1, with TRBD1 matching 10 bases. The J segment lost 10 bases and the V segment lost 0 bases, leaving 8 bases of the junction unmatched. The germline V gene has CDR1 SGHVS and CDR2 FQNEAQ. The CDR3 is made up of 15 amino acids. The CDR3, as DNA: TGTGCCAGCAGCTTAGCACCTAGGGGACAGGGGAGAGCTTTCTTT. Translated: CASSLAPRGQGRAFF.